The table lists the clone carrying this T cell receptor (beta chain) with many counts. The sample comes from a study of regulatory T cells in long-lasting Graves disease. V shed 4 bases and J shed 0 bases, with 14 bases lying between them. This CDR3 spans 15 amino acids. CDR1 DFQATT and CDR2 SNEGSKA come from the germline V gene (reference sequence). Library construction for TCR beta used iRepertoire HTBI primers and Arm-PCR of CDR3 regions. TCRdb independently ran MiXCR on the multiplex PCR reads; one entry per CDR3 protein. Of 400,000 to 500,000 distinct CDR3 sequences detected, about a sixth appear once; the ten largest clones hold about 10%. The time point is: newly diagnosed GD, antithyroid drugs for less than 3 months. From PBMCs, RNA was extracted and then used to make the TCR library. These sequences were also reported in another study, on T cells in Graves' hyperthyroidism and ophthalmopathy.

The sequence was obtained from a woman aged 25 to 39 with Graves disease. The chain recombines TRBV20-1 with TRBJ2-3; D tentatively fits TRBD1 or TRBD2 (5 bases each). The source material was peripheral blood mononuclear cells (PBMCs), sampled at new diagnosis, from a patient treated with antithyroid drugs. The CDR3, as DNA: TGCAGTGCTACGTTTCCGGGGACGAGCACAGATACGCAGTATTTT. It specifies CSATFPGTSTDTQYF.